The rows below give T cell receptor beta chains drawn from one sample of a study of T cells after yellow fever vaccination. TCRdb processed the 5' RACE reads anew with MiXCR; each CDR3 protein has one entry. Found here are a few hundred thousand distinct CDR3 sequences, roughly 10% of them singletons; the top ten hold roughly a sixth. Sequences were derived from PBMCs, sampled on the day of the first yellow fever vaccination. These receptors all stem from a man aged 18 to 29 who received the YFV17D yellow fever vaccine. The CDR3 runs from the conserved cysteine through the conserved F or W. A D gene is named only where the DNA matches it firmly. Size is stated for part of the rows, as once, few or many counts, or as a class when the clone is expanded.

V,D,size,J,DNA,CDR3
TRBV5-1,.,many,TRBJ1-1,TGCGCCAGCAGGCTTGGTGGGGAGAACACTGAAGCTTTCTTT,CASRLGGENTEAFF
TRBV4-1,TRBD1,.,TRBJ2-1,TGCGCCAGCAGCCCCAGAGACAGGGCGGGTCACAATGAGCAGTTCTTC,CASSPRDRAGHNEQFF
TRBV30,.,.,TRBJ1-2,TGTGCCTGGAGTCCCCTTGGGGAAGAAGTCAACTATGGCTACACCTTC,CAWSPLGEEVNYGYTF
TRBV29-1,.,.,TRBJ2-3,TGCAGCGTTACCCGGGGCACCTCAAAAGTGGATACGCAGTATTTT,CSVTRGTSKVDTQYF
TRBV6-2/TRBV6-3,.,.,TRBJ1-2,TGTGCCAGCAGTTACCGGACCGTGGGGAGCTACACCTTC,CASSYRTVGSYTF
TRBV6-1,.,few,TRBJ2-3,TGTGCCAGCGCCCTCGTGGACACAGATACGCAGTATTTT,CASALVDTDTQYF
TRBV30,.,few,TRBJ2-6,TGTGCCTGGAGTGTATTCGGGGCTGGGGCCAACGTCCTGACTTTC,CAWSVFGAGANVLTF
TRBV20-1,TRBD1,.,TRBJ1-5,TGCAGTGCTAGGGGGTTGGCAGGGGGCGGTCAGCCCCAGCATTTT,CSARGLAGGGQPQHF
TRBV7-9,TRBD1,.,TRBJ1-2,TGTGCCAGCAGCTCTTTGGGGGACAGGGTTGGCTACACCTTC,CASSSLGDRVGYTF
TRBV12-3/TRBV12-4,.,few,TRBJ2-3,TGTGCCAGCAGTTTGTGGGCCTCCCGAGGAGATACGCAGTATTTT,CASSLWASRGDTQYF
TRBV5-1,TRBD2,many,TRBJ2-7,TGCGCCAGCAGCGTACAGAGTGGGGGGGTCTCCTACGAGCAGTACTTC,CASSVQSGGVSYEQYF
TRBV4-1,.,many,TRBJ1-5,TGCGCCAGCAGCCAAGAACAGTATAGCAATCAGCCCCAGCATTTT,CASSQEQYSNQPQHF
TRBV5-1,TRBD1,few,TRBJ1-1,TGCGCCAGCAGCTTGGCGACGGGACAGACGAACACTGAAGCTTTCTTT,CASSLATGQTNTEAFF
TRBV4-3,TRBD2,.,TRBJ2-7,TGCGCCAGCAGCTACACTAGCGGGGGGCCCTACGAGCAGTACTTC,CASSYTSGGPYEQYF
TRBV27,TRBD1,.,TRBJ1-6,TGTGCCAGCAGTTTAGCCTATTATCCCGGGACAGGGGTTGATTCACCCCTCCACTTT,CASSLAYYPGTGVDSPLHF
TRBV5-4,.,.,TRBJ2-2,TGTGCCAGCAGCTTGGTCCCGAGGGGCACCGGGGAGCTGTTTTTT,CASSLVPRGTGELFF
TRBV19,TRBD1,many,TRBJ2-1,TGTGCCAGTAGTACCCGAACGGGGACAGGTTACAATGAGCAGTTCTTC,CASSTRTGTGYNEQFF
TRBV5-4,TRBD2,.,TRBJ2-1,TGTGCCAGCAGGGGACTAGCGGATGATGAGCAGTTCTTC,CASRGLADDEQFF
TRBV7-6,.,few,TRBJ1-5,TGTGCCAGCAGCTTATACGGACCTGATCAGCCCCAGCATTTT,CASSLYGPDQPQHF
TRBV7-9,.,.,TRBJ2-7,TGTGCCAGCAGCTTGATCAGTGGGGTGGCCGAGCAGTACTTC,CASSLISGVAEQYF
TRBV2,TRBD1,few,TRBJ2-7,TGTGCCAGCATCCTAGGGACAGGGGGCGAGCAGTACTTC,CASILGTGGEQYF
TRBV2,.,few,TRBJ1-5,TGTGCCAGCAGGGGAAATCAGCCCCAGCATTTT,CASRGNQPQHF
TRBV7-2,.,few,TRBJ1-5,TGTGCCACCGGAAGGGGGACCCAGGATCAGCCCCAGCATTTT,CATGRGTQDQPQHF
TRBV7-8,.,few,TRBJ1-1,TGTGCCAGCAGCTCCCTAGGACAGCCTAAAGCTTTCTTT,CASSSLGQPKAFF
TRBV7-9,TRBD1,few,TRBJ1-2,TGTGCCAGCAGCCCCTACGGGACAGCAAGGACTGGCTACACCTTC,CASSPYGTARTGYTF
TRBV29-1,.,.,TRBJ1-1,TGCAGCGTTGACGGCCAGCCGAGGGGTGAAGCTTTCTTT,CSVDGQPRGEAFF
TRBV5-1,TRBD2,once,TRBJ2-7,TGCGCCAGCAGCTCCGGCCAGCGGGGGAGATTCTACGAGCAGTACTTC,CASSSGQRGRFYEQYF
TRBV12-3/TRBV12-4,.,few,TRBJ2-7,TGTGCCAGCAGTTTAGGAGACCGATACGAGCAGTACTTC,CASSLGDRYEQYF
TRBV20-1,.,few,TRBJ1-3,TGCAGTGCCCAGATGTCCGGAAACACCATATATTTT,CSAQMSGNTIYF
TRBV7-2,.,many,TRBJ1-1,TGTGCCAGCAGCTTACAGGGCAGAATGAACACTGAAGCTTTCTTT,CASSLQGRMNTEAFF
TRBV6-2/TRBV6-3,.,.,TRBJ1-5,TGTGCCAGCACCAAAGGGAGAGCAGAGTATCAGCCCCAGCATTTT,CASTKGRAEYQPQHF
TRBV7-8,.,few,TRBJ2-3,TGTGCCAGCAGCCCTGGTGGGAACCGCGAGGTGGATACGCAGTATTTT,CASSPGGNREVDTQYF
TRBV29-1,TRBD2,few,TRBJ2-1,TGCAGCGTTGAAGACCGCGGGGGGTTCTCCTACAATGAGCAGTTCTTC,CSVEDRGGFSYNEQFF
TRBV12-5,.,many,TRBJ2-3,TGTGCTAGTGGTTTGATCAGCTTCACAGATACGCAGTATTTT,CASGLISFTDTQYF
TRBV4-2,.,.,TRBJ2-7,TGTGCCAGCAGCCAAGATTGGTCTCTCGAGCAGTACTTC,CASSQDWSLEQYF
TRBV7-3,.,.,TRBJ2-1,TGTGCCAGCAGGATGGACTCCCACCGTGGGAATGAGCAGTTCTTC,CASRMDSHRGNEQFF
TRBV18,.,.,TRBJ2-1,TGTGCCAGCTCACCTATGGACCGTAGCTCCTACAATGAGCAGTTCTTC,CASSPMDRSSYNEQFF
TRBV7-9,.,.,TRBJ1-4,TGTGCCAGCACCTCCGGGGCAGGGGTGCTGTTTTTT,CASTSGAGVLFF
TRBV5-1,.,few,TRBJ1-1,TGCGCCAGCAGCTTGGTGGACCCGAACACTGAAGCTTTCTTT,CASSLVDPNTEAFF
TRBV9,.,few,TRBJ1-2,TGTGCCAGCAGCGTTAGAGTACATGGCTACACCTTC,CASSVRVHGYTF
TRBV7-2,.,few,TRBJ2-5,TGTGCCAGCAGCCCGGGGCCTAACCAAGAGACCCAGTACTTC,CASSPGPNQETQYF
TRBV4-1,.,few,TRBJ1-2,TGCGCCAGCAGCCTCATGTTAGGGGAAGGTTCTGGCTACACCTTC,CASSLMLGEGSGYTF
TRBV6-1,.,few,TRBJ1-2,TGTGCCAGCAGTACCACTTGGGGGTCCCTCCCCTCCTATGGCTACACCTTC,CASSTTWGSLPSYGYTF
TRBV18,.,few,TRBJ2-7,TGTGCCAGCTCACCTAGGCAGGGTAACGGTGTAGGCTACGAGCAGTACTTC,CASSPRQGNGVGYEQYF
TRBV2,.,.,TRBJ2-7,TGTGCCAGCACTGGCAGGGGATCGCCCTACGAGCAGTACTTC,CASTGRGSPYEQYF
TRBV10-3,TRBD2,.,TRBJ2-1,TGTGCCATCAGTGAGTCGACTCGGACTAGCGGATTCCCCTCCTACAATGAGCAGTTCTTC,CAISESTRTSGFPSYNEQFF
TRBV7-8,TRBD1,few,TRBJ2-2,TGTGCCAGCAGCTTGACAGGGTTGGACACCGGGGAGCTGTTTTTT,CASSLTGLDTGELFF
TRBV25-1,.,.,TRBJ2-2,TGTGCCAGCAAGGCAAATTTGGACACCGGGGAGCTGTTTTTT,CASKANLDTGELFF
TRBV18,.,.,TRBJ1-1,TGTGCCAGCTCACTACAGCACAACACTGAAGCTTTCTTT,CASSLQHNTEAFF
TRBV5-1,TRBD1,.,TRBJ2-1,TGCGCCAGCAGCTTGCCGGGGACAGGGTGGAACTCCTACAATGAGCAGTTCTTC,CASSLPGTGWNSYNEQFF
TRBV29-1,TRBD2,.,TRBJ2-5,TGCAGCTTAGGACTAGCGGGGGGGCCGGGAGAGACCCAGTACTTC,CSLGLAGGPGETQYF
TRBV6-5,.,many,TRBJ2-7,TGTGCCAGCAGTTACTCGCCCGGGGGCGAGCAGTACTTC,CASSYSPGGEQYF
TRBV4-2,.,.,TRBJ2-3,TGTGCCAGCCAGGGCACAGATACGCAGTATTTT,CASQGTDTQYF
TRBV19,.,.,TRBJ2-4,TGTGCCAGTAGTATGTGCCCCCCGGATTCGGTATGCGGTATAGCCAAAAACATTCAGTACTTC,CASSMCPPDSVCGIAKNIQYF
TRBV3-1,TRBD1,many,TRBJ1-5,TGTGCCAGCAGCCGAGGACAGGGAGGCGGGCAGCCCCAGCATTTT,CASSRGQGGGQPQHF
TRBV7-2,TRBD2,.,TRBJ2-1,TGTGCCAGCAGCCCTTGGACTAGCGGGGGGATGTACAATGAGCAGTTCTTC,CASSPWTSGGMYNEQFF
TRBV11-3,TRBD1,.,TRBJ2-1,TGTGCCAGCAGCCTGACAGGGCCGGACGAGCAGTTCTTC,CASSLTGPDEQFF